This TCR beta chain is from a study of blood T cell repertoires in COVID-19. Study overall: Samples taken during acute and convalescent COVID-19 were collected in the United States, Italy and Spain. PBMCs, B-cell-depleted T cells, or T cells provided the cDNA or gDNA that made up the material.

As originally analysed: Estimation of nucleated cell counts relied on the amplification of reference gene primers. The assay was immunoSEQ multiplex PCR, and TCRdb's table has in-frame clones only and misses some. The V and J calls and clone size were taken over from that table, and D and trimming were inferred from the DNA. Of around 200,000 clones listed, approximately 87% are singletons. Input material: peripheral blood. The receptor was isolated from a man aged 55 to 70 who had recovered from COVID-19.

The CDR3 here is CASNNQGTDTQYF. The CDR3 nucleotides read TGTGCCAGCAATAATCAGGGCACAGATACGCAGTATTTT. V usage is TRBV28 and J usage is TRBJ2-3; D remains ambiguous. CDR3 size: 13 residues. CDR1 is MDHEN, CDR2 SYDVKM, per germline. V lost 7 bases, J lost 1 base, and 9 bases lay in between.